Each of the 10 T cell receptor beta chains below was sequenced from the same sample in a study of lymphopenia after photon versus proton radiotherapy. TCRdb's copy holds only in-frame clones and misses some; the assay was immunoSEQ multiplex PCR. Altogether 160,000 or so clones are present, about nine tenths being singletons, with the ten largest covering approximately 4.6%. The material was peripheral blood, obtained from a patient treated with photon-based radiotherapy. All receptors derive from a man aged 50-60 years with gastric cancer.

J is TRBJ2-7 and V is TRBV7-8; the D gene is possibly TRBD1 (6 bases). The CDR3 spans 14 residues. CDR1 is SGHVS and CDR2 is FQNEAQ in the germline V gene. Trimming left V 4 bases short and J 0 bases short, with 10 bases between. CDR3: CASSWDKFSYEQYF. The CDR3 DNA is TGTGCCAGCAGCTGGGACAAGTTCTCCTACGAGCAGTACTTC.

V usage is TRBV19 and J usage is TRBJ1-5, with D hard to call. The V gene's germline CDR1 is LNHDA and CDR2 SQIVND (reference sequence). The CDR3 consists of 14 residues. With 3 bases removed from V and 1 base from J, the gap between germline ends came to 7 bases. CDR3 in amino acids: CASSIVRSNQPQHF. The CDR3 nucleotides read TGTGCCAGTAGTATCGTCAGGAGCAATCAGCCCCAGCATTTT.

The CDR3 DNA sequence: TGTGCCAGCAGCTCACAGAGCACCGGGGAGCTGTTTTTT. Amino acid sequence: CASSSQSTGELFF. This chain connects TRBV7-3 to TRBJ2-2; D gene uncertain. Germline V CDR1 and CDR2: SGHTA, FQGTGA. This CDR3 is 13 amino acids long. Trimming removed 4 bases at V and 4 bases at J, with 7 bases between.

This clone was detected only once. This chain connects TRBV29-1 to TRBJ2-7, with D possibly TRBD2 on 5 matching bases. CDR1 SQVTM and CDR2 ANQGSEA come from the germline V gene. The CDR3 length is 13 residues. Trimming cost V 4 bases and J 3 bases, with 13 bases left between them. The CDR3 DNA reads TGCAGCGTTGTTATGGGGAGTCACTACGAGCAGTACTTC. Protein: CSVVMGSHYEQYF.

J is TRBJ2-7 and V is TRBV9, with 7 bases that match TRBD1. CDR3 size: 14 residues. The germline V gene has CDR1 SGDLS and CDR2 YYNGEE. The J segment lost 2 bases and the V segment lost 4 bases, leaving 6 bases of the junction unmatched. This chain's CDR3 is CASSPGTAAYEQYF. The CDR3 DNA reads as TGTGCCAGCAGCCCCGGGACAGCTGCCTACGAGCAGTACTTC. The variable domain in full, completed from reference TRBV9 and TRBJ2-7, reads DSGVTQTPKHLITATGQRVTLRCSPRSGDLSVYWYQQSLDQGLQFLIQYYNGEERAKGNILERFSAQQFPDLHSELNLSSLELGDSALYFCASSPGTAAYEQYFGPGTRLTVT.

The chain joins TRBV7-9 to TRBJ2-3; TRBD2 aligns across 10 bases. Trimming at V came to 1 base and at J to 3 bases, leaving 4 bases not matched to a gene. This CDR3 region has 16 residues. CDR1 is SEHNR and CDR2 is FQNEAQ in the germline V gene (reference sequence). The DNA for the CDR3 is TGTGCCAGCAGCTTAGGTCTAGCGGGAGATACAGATACGCAGTATTTT. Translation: CASSLGLAGDTDTQYF.

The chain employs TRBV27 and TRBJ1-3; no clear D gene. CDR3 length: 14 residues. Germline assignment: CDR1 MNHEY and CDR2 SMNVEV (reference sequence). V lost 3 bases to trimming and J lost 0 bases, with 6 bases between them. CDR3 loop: CASSFGSSGNTIYF. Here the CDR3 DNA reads TGTGCCAGCAGTTTTGGGAGCTCTGGAAACACCATATATTTT.

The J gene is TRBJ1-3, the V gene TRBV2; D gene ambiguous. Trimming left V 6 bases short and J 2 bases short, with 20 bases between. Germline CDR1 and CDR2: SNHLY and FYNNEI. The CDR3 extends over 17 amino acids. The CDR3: CASSVDGSSFAGNTIYF. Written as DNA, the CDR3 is TGTGCCAGCAGCGTCGACGGGTCTAGTTTCGCTGGAAACACCATATATTTT.

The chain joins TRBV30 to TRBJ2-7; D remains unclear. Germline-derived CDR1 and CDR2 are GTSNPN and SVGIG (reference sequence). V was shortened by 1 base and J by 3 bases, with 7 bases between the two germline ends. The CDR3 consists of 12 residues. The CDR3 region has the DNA TGTGCCTGGAGTGATAGTATCTACGAGCAGTACTTC. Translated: CAWSDSIYEQYF.

The CDR3 loop reads CASSRADSYEQYF. Here the CDR3 DNA reads TGTGCCAGCAGCAGGGCCGATTCCTACGAGCAGTACTTC. V gene TRBV6-1 combines with J gene TRBJ2-7; a possible D gene is TRBD1 (5 bases). This CDR3 is 13 amino acids long. Trimming cost V 6 bases and J 1 base, with 10 bases left between them. In germline, CDR1 is MNHNS, CDR2 SASEGT.